The 11 T cell receptor beta chains below were found in one sample sequenced in a study of T cell repertoires in cytomegalovirus infection. TCRdb processed the reads anew with MiXCR; each CDR3 protein has one entry. The table shows about 740,000 distinct CDR3 sequences, with less than 40% occurring only once. The sequenced material came from PBMCs. These receptors all come from a human donor in good health (CMV status not recorded). Some clones in this sample may be carry-over from other donors' samples.

The V call is TRBV12-5, the J call TRBJ1-2; a possible D gene is TRBD1 (6 bases). Deletions cut 6 bases from V and 6 bases from J, with 20 bases between. Germline V lookup: CDR1 LGHNT, CDR2 FRNRAP. The CDR3 spans 15 residues. The CDR3 loop is CASGPTEQGGDGYTF. CDR3 nucleotides: TGTGCTAGTGGCCCAACCGAACAGGGCGGGGATGGCTACACCTTC. The full variable domain, its missing parts supplied by reference TRBV12-5 and TRBJ1-2, is DARVTQTPRHKVTEMGQEVTMRCQPILGHNTVFWYRQTMMQGLELLAYFRNRAPLDDSGMPKDRFSAEMPDATLATLKIQPSEPRDSAVYFCASGPTEQGGDGYTFGSGTRLTVV.

Remarks on this clonotype: This may be a read error: a much more frequent sequence differs by one nucleotide. The chain recombines TRBV6-1 with TRBJ1-5; no firm D call. The CDR3 is 15 residues long. Germline assignment: CDR1 MNHNS and CDR2 SASEGT. The CDR3, as DNA: TGTGCCCGCAGTGAATACGGATATCGAGATCAGCCCCAGCATTTT. It codes for CARSEYGYRDQPQHF.

This clonotype was observed a handful of times. V is TRBV7-2 and J is TRBJ1-1, with TRBD1 matching over 7 bases. There are 14 residues in the CDR3. The V segment lost 7 bases and the J segment 1 base; nucleotides outside the gene matches: 6. CDR1 and CDR2 (germline): SGHTA, FQGNSA. CDR3 sequence: CASTGGRGNTEAFF. CDR3 nucleotides: TGTGCCAGCACAGGGGGGCGGGGGAACACTGAAGCTTTCTTT.

This clonotype was counted between two and nine times. V is TRBV7-9 and J is TRBJ2-1, with TRBD2 matching over 11 bases. The CDR3 has 16 residues. The J segment lost 4 bases and the V segment lost 5 bases, leaving 7 bases of the junction unmatched. Germline V CDR1 and CDR2: SEHNR, FQNEAQ (reference sequence). CDR3 protein: CASSPPTSGAYNEQFF. In nucleotides, the CDR3 is TGTGCCAGCAGCCCCCCGACTAGCGGGGCTTACAATGAGCAGTTCTTC.

This clonotype occurred a few times. The V call is TRBV6-6, the J call TRBJ1-2, with D maybe TRBD1 (5 bases). V dropped 11 bases and J dropped 7 bases, with 14 bases sitting between them. CDR1 MNHNY and CDR2 SVGAGI come from the germline V gene (reference sequence). The CDR3 contains 11 residues. CDR3 sequence reads: CAGGRGPGYTF. CDR3 DNA: TGTGCCGGGGGACGGGGACCTGGCTACACCTTC.

This clonotype was recorded only once. The genes are TRBV30 and TRBJ1-1; a weak D match, TRBD1 (5 bases). The V gene's germline CDR1 is GTSNPN and CDR2 SVGIG (reference sequence). CDR3 length: 19 residues. V lost 1 base and J lost 4, with 28 bases in between. CDR3 nucleotides: TGTGCCTGGAGTGGGATGGGGTGGAATGCAGGGCGAGGAGCCACTGAAGCTTTCTTT. This sequence encodes CAWSGMGWNAGRGATEAFF.

A few counts support this clonotype. V usage is TRBV6-1 and J usage is TRBJ2-6; TRBD1 matches at 8 bases. CDR1 and CDR2 from the germline V gene are MNHNS and SASEGT. The junction had 8 bases not matched to a gene; V was cut back by 2 bases and J by 2 bases. This CDR3 region has 18 residues. CDR3 residues: CASSESRTGSPGANVLTF. In nucleotides, the CDR3 is TGTGCCAGCAGTGAAAGCCGGACAGGGAGCCCTGGGGCCAACGTCCTGACTTTC.

This clonotype was counted a few times. This chain connects TRBV7-9 to TRBJ2-7, with TRBD1 identical over 9 bases. This CDR3 region has 13 residues. The V gene's germline CDR1 is SEHNR and CDR2 FQNEAQ (reference sequence). V lost 5 bases to trimming and J lost 7 bases; unmatched junction nucleotides: 6. The CDR3 loop is CASSRGTGQEQYF. In DNA form, the CDR3 reads TGTGCCAGCAGCCGCGGGACAGGGCAAGAGCAGTACTTC. Combining the CDR3 with reference TRBV7-9 and TRBJ2-7 gives the whole variable domain DTGVSQNPRHKITKRGQNVTFRCDPISEHNRLYWYRQTLGQGPEFLTYFQNEAQLEKSRLLSDRFSAERPKGSFSTLEIQRTEQGDSAMYLCASSRGTGQEQYFGPGTRLTVT.

The V and J genes are TRBV11-2 and TRBJ1-3; no firm D call. The CDR3 covers 16 residues. V dropped 5 bases and J dropped 0 bases, with 14 bases sitting between them. Germline V lookup: CDR1 SGHAT, CDR2 FQNNGV. The CDR3 DNA sequence: TGTGCCAGCAGCGAGAGGTGGGCGGACTCTGGAAACACCATATATTTT. Protein product: CASSERWADSGNTIYF.

As to this clonotype: Its ends do not fully match the called genes, so a read error is possible. The rearrangement uses TRBV19 and TRBJ2-1, with TRBD2 identical over 7 bases. Germline CDR1 is LNHDA and CDR2 is SQIVND (reference sequence). This CDR3 has 14 amino acids. The CDR3 here is CASSKRGSYKEQFF. CDR3 sequence (DNA): TGTGCCAGTAGCAAGCGGGGCTCCTACAAGGAGCAGTTCTTC.

This clonotype appeared a few times. The chain combines TRBV10-3 with TRBJ1-5; unclear D gene. Germline assignment: CDR1 ENHRY and CDR2 SYGVKD. The CDR3 has 13 residues. Trimming cost V 2 bases and J 9 bases, with 11 bases left between them. CDR3 amino acids: CAISEGQPGPQHF. The CDR3 bases are TGTGCCATCAGTGAGGGTCAGCCAGGGCCCCAGCATTTT.